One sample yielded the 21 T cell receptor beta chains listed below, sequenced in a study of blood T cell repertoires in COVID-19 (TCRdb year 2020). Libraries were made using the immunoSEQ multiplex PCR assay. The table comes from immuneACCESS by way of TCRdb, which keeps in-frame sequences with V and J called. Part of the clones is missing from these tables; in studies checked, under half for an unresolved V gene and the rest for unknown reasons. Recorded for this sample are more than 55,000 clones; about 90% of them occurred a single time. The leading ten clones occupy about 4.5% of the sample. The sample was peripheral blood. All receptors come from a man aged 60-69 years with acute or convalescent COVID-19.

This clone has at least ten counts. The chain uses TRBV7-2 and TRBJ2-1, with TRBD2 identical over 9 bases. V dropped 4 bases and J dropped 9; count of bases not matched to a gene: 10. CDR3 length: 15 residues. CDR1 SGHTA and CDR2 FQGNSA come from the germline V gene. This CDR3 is CASSSMAGGRGEQFF. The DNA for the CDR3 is TGTGCCAGCAGCTCGATGGCGGGAGGGAGAGGTGAGCAGTTCTTC.

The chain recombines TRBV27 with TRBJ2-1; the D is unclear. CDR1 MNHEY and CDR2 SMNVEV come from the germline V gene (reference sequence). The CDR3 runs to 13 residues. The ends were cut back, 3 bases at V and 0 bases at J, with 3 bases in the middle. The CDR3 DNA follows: TGTGCCAGCAGTTTTAGCTCCTACAATGAGCAGTTCTTC. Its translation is CASSFSSYNEQFF.

The CDR3 here is CASSEALPTIKGYTF. CDR3 bases: TGTGCCAGCAGTGAAGCGCTTCCGACTATTAAGGGCTACACCTTC. This chain joins TRBV2 and TRBJ1-2; D unresolved. Germline V lookup: CDR1 SNHLY, CDR2 FYNNEI. V lost 0 bases and J lost 8, with 16 bases in between. This CDR3 spans 15 amino acids.

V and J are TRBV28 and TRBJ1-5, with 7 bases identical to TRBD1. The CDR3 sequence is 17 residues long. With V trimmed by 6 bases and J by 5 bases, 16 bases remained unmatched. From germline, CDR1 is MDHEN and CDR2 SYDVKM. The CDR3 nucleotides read TGTGCCAGCAGACTCGGACAGGTCCATCGAATGGATCAGCCCCAGCATTTT. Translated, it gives CASRLGQVHRMDQPQHF.

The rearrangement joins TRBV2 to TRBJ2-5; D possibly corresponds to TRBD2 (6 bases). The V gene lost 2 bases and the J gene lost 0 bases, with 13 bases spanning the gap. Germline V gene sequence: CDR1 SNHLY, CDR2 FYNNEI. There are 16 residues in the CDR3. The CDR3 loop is CASSERPSVYQETQYF. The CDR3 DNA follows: TGTGCCAGCAGTGAACGTCCTAGCGTGTACCAAGAGACCCAGTACTTC.

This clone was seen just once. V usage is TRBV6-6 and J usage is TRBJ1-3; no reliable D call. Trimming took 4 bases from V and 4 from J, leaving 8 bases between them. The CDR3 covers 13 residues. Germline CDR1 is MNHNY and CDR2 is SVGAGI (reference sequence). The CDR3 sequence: CASSSGVGNTIYF. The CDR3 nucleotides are TGTGCCAGCAGTTCGGGTGTCGGAAACACCATATATTTT.

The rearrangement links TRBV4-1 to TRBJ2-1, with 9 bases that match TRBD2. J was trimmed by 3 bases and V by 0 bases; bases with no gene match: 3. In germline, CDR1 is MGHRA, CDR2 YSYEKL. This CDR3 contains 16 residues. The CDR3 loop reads CASSQDSGSVYNEQFF. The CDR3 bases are TGCGCCAGCAGCCAAGATAGCGGGAGTGTCTACAATGAGCAGTTCTTC.

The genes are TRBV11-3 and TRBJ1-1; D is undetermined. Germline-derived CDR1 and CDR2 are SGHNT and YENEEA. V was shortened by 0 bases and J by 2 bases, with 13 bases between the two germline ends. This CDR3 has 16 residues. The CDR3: CASSLEFYSLNTEAFF. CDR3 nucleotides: TGTGCCAGCAGCTTAGAGTTCTACAGCTTAAACACTGAAGCTTTCTTT.

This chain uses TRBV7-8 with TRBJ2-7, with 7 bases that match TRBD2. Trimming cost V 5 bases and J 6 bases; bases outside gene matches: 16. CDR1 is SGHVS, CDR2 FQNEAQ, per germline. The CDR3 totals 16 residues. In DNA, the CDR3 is TGTGCCAGCAGCCTCCGCCGGGACTACGAACTTATCGAGCAGTACTTC. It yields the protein CASSLRRDYELIEQYF.

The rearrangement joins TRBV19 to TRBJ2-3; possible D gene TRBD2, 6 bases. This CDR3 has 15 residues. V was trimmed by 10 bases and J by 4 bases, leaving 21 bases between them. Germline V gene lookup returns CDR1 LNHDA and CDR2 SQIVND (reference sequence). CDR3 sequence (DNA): TGTGCCACGAGGGTTAAGGAGGGATATGCAGATACGCAGTATTTT. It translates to CATRVKEGYADTQYF.

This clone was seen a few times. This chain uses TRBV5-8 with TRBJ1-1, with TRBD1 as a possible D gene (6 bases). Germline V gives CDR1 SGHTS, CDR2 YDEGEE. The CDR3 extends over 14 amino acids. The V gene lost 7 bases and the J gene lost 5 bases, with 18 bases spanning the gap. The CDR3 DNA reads TGTGCCAGCGTGAACGATGGGGGCTCTACTGAAGCTTTCTTT. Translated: CASVNDGGSTEAFF.

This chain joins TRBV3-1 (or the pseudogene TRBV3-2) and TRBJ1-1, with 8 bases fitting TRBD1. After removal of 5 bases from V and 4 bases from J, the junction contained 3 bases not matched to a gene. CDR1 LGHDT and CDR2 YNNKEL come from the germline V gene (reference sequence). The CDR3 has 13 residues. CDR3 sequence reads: CASSATGGTEAFF. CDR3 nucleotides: TGTGCCAGCAGCGCTACAGGGGGCACTGAAGCTTTCTTT.

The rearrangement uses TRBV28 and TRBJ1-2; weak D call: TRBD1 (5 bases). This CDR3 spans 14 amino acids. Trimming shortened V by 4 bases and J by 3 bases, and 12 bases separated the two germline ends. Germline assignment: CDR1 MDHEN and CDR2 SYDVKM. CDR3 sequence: CASSSRQKYYGYTF. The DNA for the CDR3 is TGTGCCAGCAGTTCCCGACAGAAATACTATGGCTACACCTTC.

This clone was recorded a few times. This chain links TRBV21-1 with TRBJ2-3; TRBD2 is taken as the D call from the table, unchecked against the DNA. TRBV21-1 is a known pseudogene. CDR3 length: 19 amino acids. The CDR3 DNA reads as TGTGCCAGCAGCAAAGAACAGCGGGAGGGCCATTTCTCCACAGATACGCAGTATTTT. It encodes CASSKEQREGHFSTDTQYF.

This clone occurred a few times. The chain's CDR3 is CASSLGGGGDTEAFF. The CDR3 DNA reads as TGCGCCAGCAGCTTGGGAGGGGGAGGGGACACTGAAGCTTTCTTT. V is TRBV5-1 and J is TRBJ1-1; perhaps TRBD1 as D (6 bases). This CDR3 comprises 15 residues. Germline-derived CDR1 and CDR2 are SGHRS and YFSETQ. Trimming took off 0 bases at V and 3 bases at J, with 12 bases between the two ends.

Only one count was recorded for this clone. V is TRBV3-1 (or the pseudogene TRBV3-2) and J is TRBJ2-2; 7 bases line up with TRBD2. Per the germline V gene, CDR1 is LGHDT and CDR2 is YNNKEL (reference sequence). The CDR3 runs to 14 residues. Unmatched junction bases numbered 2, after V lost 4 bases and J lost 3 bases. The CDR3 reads CASSRREDTGELFF. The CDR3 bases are TGTGCCAGCAGCCGTCGGGAGGACACCGGGGAGCTGTTTTTT.

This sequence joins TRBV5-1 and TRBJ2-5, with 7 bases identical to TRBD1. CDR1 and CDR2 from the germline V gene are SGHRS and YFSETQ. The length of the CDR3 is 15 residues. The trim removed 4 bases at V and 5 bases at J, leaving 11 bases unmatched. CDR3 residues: CASSHPTGVRETQYF. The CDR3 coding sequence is TGCGCCAGCAGCCACCCCACAGGGGTTAGGGAGACCCAGTACTTC.

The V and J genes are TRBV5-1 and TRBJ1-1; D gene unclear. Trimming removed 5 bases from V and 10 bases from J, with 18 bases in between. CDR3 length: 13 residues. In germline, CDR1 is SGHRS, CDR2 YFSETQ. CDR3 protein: CASSSSGSAGAFF. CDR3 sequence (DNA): TGCGCCAGCAGTTCCTCGGGGTCTGCGGGAGCTTTCTTT.

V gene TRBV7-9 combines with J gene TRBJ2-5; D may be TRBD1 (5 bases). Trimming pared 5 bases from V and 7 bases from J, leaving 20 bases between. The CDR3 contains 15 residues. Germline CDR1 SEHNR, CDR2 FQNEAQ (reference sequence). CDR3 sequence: CASSPRLTDPGTQYF. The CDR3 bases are TGTGCCAGCAGCCCAAGGTTGACAGATCCTGGGACCCAGTACTTC.

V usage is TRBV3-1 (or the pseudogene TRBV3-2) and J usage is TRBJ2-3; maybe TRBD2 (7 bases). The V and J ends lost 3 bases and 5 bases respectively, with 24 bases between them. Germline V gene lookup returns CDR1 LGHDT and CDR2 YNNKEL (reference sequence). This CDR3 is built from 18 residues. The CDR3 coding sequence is TGTGCCAGCAGCCAGGGCCCTCAGGGGAGGGCCGTTGAAGATACGCAGTATTTT. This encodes CASSQGPQGRAVEDTQYF.

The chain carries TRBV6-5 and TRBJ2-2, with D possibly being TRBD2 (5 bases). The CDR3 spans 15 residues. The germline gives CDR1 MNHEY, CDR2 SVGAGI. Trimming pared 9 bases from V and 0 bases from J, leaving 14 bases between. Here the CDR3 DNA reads TGTGCCAGTCGCCGAGGGTTCGCGAACACCGGGGAGCTGTTTTTT. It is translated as CASRRGFANTGELFF.